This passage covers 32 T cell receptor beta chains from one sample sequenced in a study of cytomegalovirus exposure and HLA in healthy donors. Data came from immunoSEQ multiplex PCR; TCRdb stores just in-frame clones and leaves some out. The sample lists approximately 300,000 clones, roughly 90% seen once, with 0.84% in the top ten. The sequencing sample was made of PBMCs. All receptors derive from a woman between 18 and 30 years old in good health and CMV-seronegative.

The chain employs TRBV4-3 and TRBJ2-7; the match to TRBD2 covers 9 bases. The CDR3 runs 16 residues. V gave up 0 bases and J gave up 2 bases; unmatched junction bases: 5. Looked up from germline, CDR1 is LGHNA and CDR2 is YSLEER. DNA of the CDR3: TGCGCCAGCAGCCAAGATAGGGGCGGGAGGGCCTACGAGCAGTACTTC. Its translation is CASSQDRGGRAYEQYF.

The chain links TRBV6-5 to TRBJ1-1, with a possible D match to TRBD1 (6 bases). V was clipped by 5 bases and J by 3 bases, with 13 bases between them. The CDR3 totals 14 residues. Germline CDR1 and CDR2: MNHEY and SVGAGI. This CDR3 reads CASSQQGYDTEAFF. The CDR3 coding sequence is TGTGCCAGCAGTCAACAGGGATACGACACTGAAGCTTTCTTT.

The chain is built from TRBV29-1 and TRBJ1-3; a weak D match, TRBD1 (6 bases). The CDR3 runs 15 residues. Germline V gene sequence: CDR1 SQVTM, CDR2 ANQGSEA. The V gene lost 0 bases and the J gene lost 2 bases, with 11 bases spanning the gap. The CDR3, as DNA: TGCAGCGTTGAAGATAACAGGGCTCCTGGAAACACCATATATTTT. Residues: CSVEDNRAPGNTIYF.

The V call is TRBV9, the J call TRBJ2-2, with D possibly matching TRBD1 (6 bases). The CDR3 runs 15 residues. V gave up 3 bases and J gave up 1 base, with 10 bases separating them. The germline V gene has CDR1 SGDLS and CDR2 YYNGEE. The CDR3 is CASSAAQGNTGELFF. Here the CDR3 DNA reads TGTGCCAGCAGCGCGGCACAGGGGAACACCGGGGAGCTGTTTTTT.

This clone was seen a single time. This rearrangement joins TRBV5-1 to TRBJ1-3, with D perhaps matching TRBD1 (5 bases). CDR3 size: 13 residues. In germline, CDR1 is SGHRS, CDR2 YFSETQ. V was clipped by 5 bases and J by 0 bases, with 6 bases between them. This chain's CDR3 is CASRDSSGNTIYF. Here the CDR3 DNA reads TGCGCCAGCAGAGACAGCTCTGGAAACACCATATATTTT. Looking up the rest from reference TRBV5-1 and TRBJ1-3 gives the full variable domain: KAGVTQTPRYLIKTRGQQVTLSCSPISGHRSVSWYQQTPGQGLQFLFEYFSETQRNKGNFPGRFSGRQFSNSRSEMNVSTLELGDSALYLCASRDSSGNTIYFGEGSWLTVV.

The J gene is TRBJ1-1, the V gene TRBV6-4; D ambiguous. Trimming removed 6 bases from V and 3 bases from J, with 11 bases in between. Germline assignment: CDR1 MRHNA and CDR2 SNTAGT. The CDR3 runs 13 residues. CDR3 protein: CASSRDTDTEAFF. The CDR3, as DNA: TGTGCCAGCAGCCGCGACACCGACACTGAAGCTTTCTTT.

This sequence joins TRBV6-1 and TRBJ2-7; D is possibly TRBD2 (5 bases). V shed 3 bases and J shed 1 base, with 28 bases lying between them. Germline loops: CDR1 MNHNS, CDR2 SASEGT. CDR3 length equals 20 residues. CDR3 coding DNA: TGTGCCAGCAGTGACCCCGAGGCCGGGGTTGGTACATTTCGGTCCTACGAGCAGTACTTC. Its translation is CASSDPEAGVGTFRSYEQYF.

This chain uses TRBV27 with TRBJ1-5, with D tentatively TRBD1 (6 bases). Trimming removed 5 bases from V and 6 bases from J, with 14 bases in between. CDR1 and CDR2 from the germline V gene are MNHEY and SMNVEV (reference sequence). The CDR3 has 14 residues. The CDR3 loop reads CASSATGYGQPQHF. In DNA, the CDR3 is TGTGCCAGCAGTGCCACAGGGTATGGTCAGCCCCAGCATTTT.

CDR3 DNA: TGTGCCAGCAGTCCCTGGACAGGGGGGGACTACGAGCAGTACTTC. This translates into CASSPWTGGDYEQYF. This rearrangement joins TRBV27 to TRBJ2-7, with 10 bases fitting TRBD1. J was trimmed by 3 bases and V by 5 bases; bases with no gene match: 7. Germline-derived CDR1 and CDR2 are MNHEY and SMNVEV (reference sequence). The CDR3 extends over 15 amino acids.

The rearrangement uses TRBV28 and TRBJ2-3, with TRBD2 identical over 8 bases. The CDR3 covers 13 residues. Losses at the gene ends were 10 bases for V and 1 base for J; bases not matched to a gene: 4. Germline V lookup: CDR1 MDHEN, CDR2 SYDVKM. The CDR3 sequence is CATREAGTDTQYF. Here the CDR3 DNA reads TGTGCCACGCGGGAGGCTGGCACAGATACGCAGTATTTT.

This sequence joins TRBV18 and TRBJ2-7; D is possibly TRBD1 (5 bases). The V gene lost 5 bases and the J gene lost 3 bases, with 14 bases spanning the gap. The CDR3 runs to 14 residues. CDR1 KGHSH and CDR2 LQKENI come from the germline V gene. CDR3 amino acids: CASSWGAENYEQYF. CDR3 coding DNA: TGTGCCAGCTCATGGGGCGCAGAGAACTACGAGCAGTACTTC.

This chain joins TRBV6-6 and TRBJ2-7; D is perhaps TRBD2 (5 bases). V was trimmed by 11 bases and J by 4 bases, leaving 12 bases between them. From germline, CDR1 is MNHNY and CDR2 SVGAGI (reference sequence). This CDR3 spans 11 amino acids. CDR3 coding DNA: TGTGCCGGTAGTCGGGGTTACGAGCAGTACTTC. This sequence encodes CAGSRGYEQYF.

The CDR3 reads CASSIPGTGGDQPQHF. DNA for the CDR3: TGTGCCAGTAGTATCCCCGGGACAGGGGGGGATCAGCCCCAGCATTTT. V and J are TRBV19 and TRBJ1-5, with 11 positions matching TRBD1. The V gene's germline CDR1 is LNHDA and CDR2 SQIVND (reference sequence). This CDR3 is 16 amino acids long. The J segment lost 5 bases and the V segment lost 3 bases, leaving 6 bases of the junction unmatched.

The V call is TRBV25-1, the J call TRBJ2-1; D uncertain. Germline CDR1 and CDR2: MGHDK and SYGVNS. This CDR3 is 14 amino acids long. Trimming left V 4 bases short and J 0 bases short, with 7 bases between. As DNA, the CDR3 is TGTGCCAGCAGTGGACACATCTCCTACAATGAGCAGTTCTTC. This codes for CASSGHISYNEQFF.

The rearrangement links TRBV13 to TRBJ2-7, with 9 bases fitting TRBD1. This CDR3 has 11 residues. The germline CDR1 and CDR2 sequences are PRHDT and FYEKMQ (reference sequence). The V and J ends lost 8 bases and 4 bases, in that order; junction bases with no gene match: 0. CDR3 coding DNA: TGTGCCAGCGGACAGGGGTACGAGCAGTACTTC. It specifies CASGQGYEQYF.

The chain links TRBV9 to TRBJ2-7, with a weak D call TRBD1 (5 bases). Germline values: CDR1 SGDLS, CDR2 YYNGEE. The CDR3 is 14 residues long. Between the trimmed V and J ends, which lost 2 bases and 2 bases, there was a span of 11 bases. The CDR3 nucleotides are TGTGCCAGCAGCGTGACAGAAAAACCCTACGAGCAGTACTTC. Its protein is CASSVTEKPYEQYF.

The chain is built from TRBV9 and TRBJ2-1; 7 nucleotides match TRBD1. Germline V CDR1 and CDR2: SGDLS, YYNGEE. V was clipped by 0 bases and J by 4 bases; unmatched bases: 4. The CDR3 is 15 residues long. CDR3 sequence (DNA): TGTGCCAGCAGCGTAGAACAGGGGCCTTACAATGAGCAGTTCTTC. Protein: CASSVEQGPYNEQFF.

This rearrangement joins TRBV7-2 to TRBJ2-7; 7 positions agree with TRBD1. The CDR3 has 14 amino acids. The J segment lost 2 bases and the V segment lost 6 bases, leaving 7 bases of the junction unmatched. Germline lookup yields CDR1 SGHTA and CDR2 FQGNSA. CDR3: CASRPTTGTYEQYF. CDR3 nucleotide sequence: TGTGCCAGCAGACCTACGACAGGGACCTACGAGCAGTACTTC.

CDR3 protein: CASSSMAGNTEAFF. The CDR3 bases are TGTGCCAGCAGCTCTATGGCGGGGAACACTGAAGCTTTCTTT. The chain is built from TRBV7-2 and TRBJ1-1, with D uncertain. Trimming shortened V by 4 bases and J by 1 base, and 10 bases separated the two germline ends. The CDR3 loop spans 14 amino acids. In germline, CDR1 is SGHTA, CDR2 FQGNSA.

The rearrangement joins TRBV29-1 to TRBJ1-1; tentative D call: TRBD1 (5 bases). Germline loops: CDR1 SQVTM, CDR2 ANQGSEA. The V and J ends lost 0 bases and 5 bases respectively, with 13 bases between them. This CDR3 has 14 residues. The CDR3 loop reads CSVEDPQGSTEAFF. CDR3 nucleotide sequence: TGCAGCGTTGAAGATCCGCAGGGATCGACTGAAGCTTTCTTT.

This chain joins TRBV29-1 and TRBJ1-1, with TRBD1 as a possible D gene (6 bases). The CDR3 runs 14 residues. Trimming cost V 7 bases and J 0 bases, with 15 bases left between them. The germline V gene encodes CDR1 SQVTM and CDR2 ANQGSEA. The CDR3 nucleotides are TGCAGCGCCTGGGACACTACCTTGAACACTGAAGCTTTCTTT. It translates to CSAWDTTLNTEAFF.

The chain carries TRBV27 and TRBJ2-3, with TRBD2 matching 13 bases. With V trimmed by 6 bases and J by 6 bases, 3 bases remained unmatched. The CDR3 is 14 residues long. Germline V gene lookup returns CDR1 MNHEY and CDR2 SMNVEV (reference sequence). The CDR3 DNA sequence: TGTGCCAGCAGCGGACTAGCGGGAGTGGATACGCAGTATTTT. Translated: CASSGLAGVDTQYF.

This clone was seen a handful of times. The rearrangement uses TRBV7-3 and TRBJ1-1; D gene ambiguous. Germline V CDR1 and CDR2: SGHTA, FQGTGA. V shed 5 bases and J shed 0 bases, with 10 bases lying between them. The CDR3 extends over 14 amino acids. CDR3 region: CASSPPFVNTEAFF. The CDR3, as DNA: TGTGCCAGCAGCCCCCCGTTCGTGAACACTGAAGCTTTCTTT.

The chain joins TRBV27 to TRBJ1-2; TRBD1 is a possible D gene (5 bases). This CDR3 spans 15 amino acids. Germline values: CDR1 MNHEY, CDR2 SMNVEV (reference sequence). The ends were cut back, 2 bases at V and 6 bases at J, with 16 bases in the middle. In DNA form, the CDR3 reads TGTGCCAGCAGTTTAAGGCAGGGCAGGGTTAATGGCTACACCTTC. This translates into CASSLRQGRVNGYTF.

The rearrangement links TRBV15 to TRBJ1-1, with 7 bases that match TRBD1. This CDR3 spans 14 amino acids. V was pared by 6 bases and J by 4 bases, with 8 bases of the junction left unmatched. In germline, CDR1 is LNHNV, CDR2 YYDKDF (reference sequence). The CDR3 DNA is TGTGCCACCAGTCCCAGGGGGGATGGCACTGAAGCTTTCTTT. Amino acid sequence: CATSPRGDGTEAFF.

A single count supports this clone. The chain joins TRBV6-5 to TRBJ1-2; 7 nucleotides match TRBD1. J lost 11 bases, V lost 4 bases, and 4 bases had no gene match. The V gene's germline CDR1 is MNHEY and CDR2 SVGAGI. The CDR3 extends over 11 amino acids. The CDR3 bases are TGTGCCAGCAGTTTAGGGGGCCAGTACACCTTC. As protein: CASSLGGQYTF.

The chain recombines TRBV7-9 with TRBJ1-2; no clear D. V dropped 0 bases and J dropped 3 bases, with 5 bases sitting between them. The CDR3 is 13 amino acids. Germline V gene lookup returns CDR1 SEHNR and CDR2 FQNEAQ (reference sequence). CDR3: CASSLALYYGYTF. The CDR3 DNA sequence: TGTGCCAGCAGCTTAGCACTATACTATGGCTACACCTTC. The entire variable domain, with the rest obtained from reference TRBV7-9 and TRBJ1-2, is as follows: DTGVSQNPRHKITKRGQNVTFRCDPISEHNRLYWYRQTLGQGPEFLTYFQNEAQLEKSRLLSDRFSAERPKGSFSTLEIQRTEQGDSAMYLCASSLALYYGYTFGSGTRLTVV.

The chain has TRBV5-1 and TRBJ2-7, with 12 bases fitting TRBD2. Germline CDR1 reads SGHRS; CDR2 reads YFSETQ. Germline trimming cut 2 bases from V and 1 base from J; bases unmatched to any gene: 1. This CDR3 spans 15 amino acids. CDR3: CASSFTSGRSYEQYF. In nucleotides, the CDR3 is TGCGCCAGCAGCTTCACTAGCGGGAGGTCCTACGAGCAGTACTTC.

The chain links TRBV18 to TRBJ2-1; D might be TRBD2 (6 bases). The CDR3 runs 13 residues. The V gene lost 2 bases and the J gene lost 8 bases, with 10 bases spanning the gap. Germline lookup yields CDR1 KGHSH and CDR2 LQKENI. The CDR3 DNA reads TGTGCCAGCTCACCATCGGAGGGTGATGAGCAGTTCTTC. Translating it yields CASSPSEGDEQFF.

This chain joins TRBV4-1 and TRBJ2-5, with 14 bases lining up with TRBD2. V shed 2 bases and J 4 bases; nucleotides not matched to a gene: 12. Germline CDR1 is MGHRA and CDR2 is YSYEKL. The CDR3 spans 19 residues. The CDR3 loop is CASSQSSPGTSGSLETQYF. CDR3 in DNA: TGCGCCAGCAGCCAATCATCGCCCGGGACTAGCGGGAGTCTAGAGACCCAGTACTTC.

This CDR3 is CASSTGTGGFGQYF. CDR3 coding DNA: TGCGCCAGCAGCACGGGAACAGGGGGCTTCGGGCAGTACTTC. This chain links TRBV5-1 with TRBJ2-7, with TRBD1 identical over 9 bases. The CDR3 is made up of 14 amino acids. J gave up 9 bases and V 4 bases, and 11 bases lay outside the gene matches. From germline, CDR1 is SGHRS and CDR2 YFSETQ.

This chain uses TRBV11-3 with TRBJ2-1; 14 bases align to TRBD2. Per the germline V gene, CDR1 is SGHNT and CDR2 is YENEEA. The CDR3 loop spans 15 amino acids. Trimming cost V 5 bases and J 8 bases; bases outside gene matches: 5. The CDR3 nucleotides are TGTGCCAGCAGCCTAGGGGGACTAGCGGGAGATGAGCAGTTCTTC. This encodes CASSLGGLAGDEQFF. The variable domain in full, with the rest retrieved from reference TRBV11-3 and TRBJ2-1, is EAGVVQSPRYKIIEKKQPVAFWCNPISGHNTLYWYLQNLGQGPELLIRYENEEAVDDSQLPKDRFSAERLKGVDSTLKIQPAELGDSAVYLCASSLGGLAGDEQFFGPGTRLTVL.